These 12 T cell receptor beta chains were all obtained from the same sample, sequenced in a study of blood T cell repertoires in COVID-19. The method was immunoSEQ multiplex PCR; TCRdb's version includes in-frame clones alone and lacks a portion of them. The sample records approximately 100,000 clones, 92% being singletons. The specimen sequenced was peripheral blood. These TCRs come from a man aged 70-80 years with acute or convalescent COVID-19.

A single count supports this clone. V gene TRBV30 combines with J gene TRBJ2-7, with TRBD1 identical over 7 bases. The CDR3 contains 13 residues. Losses at the gene ends were 6 bases for V and 1 base for J; bases not matched to a gene: 6. The germline V gene encodes CDR1 GTSNPN and CDR2 SVGIG (reference sequence). CDR3: CACTTGWSYEQYF. CDR3 DNA: TGTGCCTGTACGACAGGGTGGTCCTACGAGCAGTACTTC.

The V call is TRBV19, the J call TRBJ2-1, with 9 bases identical to TRBD2. Germline values: CDR1 LNHDA, CDR2 SQIVND (reference sequence). Trimming took 6 bases from V and 2 from J; bases not matched to a gene: 8. This CDR3 has 16 amino acids. CDR3 sequence (DNA): TGTGCCAGTAGCCGTAGTGCGGGGGGGCCCTACAATGAGCAGTTCTTC. Encoded protein: CASSRSAGGPYNEQFF. Full variable domain (remainder filled in from reference TRBV19 and TRBJ2-1): DGGITQSPKYLFRKEGQNVTLSCEQNLNHDAMYWYRQDPGQGLRLIYYSQIVNDFQKGDIAEGYSVSREKKESFPLTVTSAQKNPTAFYLCASSRSAGGPYNEQFFGPGTRLTVL.

This sequence joins TRBV28 and TRBJ2-1, with D possibly TRBD1 on 5 matching bases. The V end lost 2 bases, the J end lost 0 bases, and 11 bases lay between the germline ends. This CDR3 has 16 residues. CDR1 MDHEN and CDR2 SYDVKM come from the germline V gene. CDR3 residues: CASSLLRASSYNEQFF. Written as DNA, the CDR3 is TGTGCCAGCAGTTTACTCAGGGCTAGCTCCTACAATGAGCAGTTCTTC.

This clone was counted a few times. The CDR3 DNA reads as TGTGCCAGCAGCGGGAATGGGAACTATGGCTACACCTTC. This encodes CASSGNGNYGYTF. This chain links TRBV6-4 with TRBJ1-2, with no clear D. The V and J ends lost 6 bases and 2 bases respectively, with 10 bases between them. The CDR3 has 13 amino acids. CDR1 is MRHNA and CDR2 is SNTAGT in the germline V gene.

The V call is TRBV5-6, the J call TRBJ2-1; D is ambiguous. Trimming took 2 bases from V and 8 from J, leaving 5 bases between them. Germline values: CDR1 SGHDT, CDR2 YYEEEE. The CDR3 runs to 11 residues. CDR3 bases: TGTGCCAGCAGCTTATTCTATGAGCAGTTCTTC. Translated, it gives CASSLFYEQFF.

This clone was counted between two and nine times. The junction departs from germline at one end; a sequencing error may be responsible. The chain has TRBV6-1 and TRBJ1-5; TRBD1 matches 7 bases. This CDR3 spans 15 amino acids. Germline V CDR1 and CDR2: MNHNS, SASEGT. DNA of the CDR3: TGTGCCAGCAGGGAAGGACAGGCCTGGAGTCAGCCCCAGCATTTT. Translating gives CASREGQAWSQPQHF.

The CDR3 DNA follows: TGTGCCAGCAGTGAATGGGGCGGTCAGCCCCAGCATTTT. Amino acid sequence: CASSEWGGQPQHF. The rearrangement links TRBV6-1 to TRBJ1-5; D is perhaps TRBD1 (5 bases). V was pared by 2 bases and J by 6 bases, with 8 bases between. This CDR3 comprises 13 residues. Germline CDR1 reads MNHNS; CDR2 reads SASEGT.

The J gene is TRBJ1-1, the V gene TRBV28; possibly TRBD1 for D (5 bases). V was clipped by 6 bases and J by 0 bases, with 14 bases between them. CDR3 size: 15 residues. Germline CDR1 is MDHEN and CDR2 is SYDVKM. The CDR3 region has the DNA TGTGCCAGCAGGCTGCCGGGGGGGTTGAACACTGAAGCTTTCTTT. Its translation: CASRLPGGLNTEAFF.

This chain uses TRBV5-1 with TRBJ1-2, with D uncertain. From germline, CDR1 is SGHRS and CDR2 YFSETQ. This CDR3 has 14 amino acids. V lost 0 bases and J 2 bases, leaving 8 bases between the germline ends. The CDR3 DNA reads as TGCGCCAGCAGCTTGGCTGCGAAAAACTATGGCTACACCTTC. Translation gives CASSLAAKNYGYTF.

The chain couples TRBV28 to TRBJ1-6; 9 bases fit TRBD1. V shed 5 bases and J 5 bases; nucleotides not matched to a gene: 4. CDR3 size: 15 residues. Germline loops: CDR1 MDHEN, CDR2 SYDVKM. CDR3 DNA: TGTGCCAGCAGTCCACGGACAGGGGATAATTCACCCCTCCACTTT. It specifies CASSPRTGDNSPLHF. The complete variable domain, with remaining parts taken from reference TRBV28 and TRBJ1-6, reads DVKVTQSSRYLVKRTGEKVFLECVQDMDHENMFWYRQDPGLGLRLIYFSYDVKMKEKGDIPEGYSVSREKKERFSLILESASTNQTSMYLCASSPRTGDNSPLHFGNGTRLTVT.

V gene TRBV25-1 combines with J gene TRBJ1-1; D remains unclear. The CDR3 extends over 13 amino acids. Germline CDR1 and CDR2: MGHDK and SYGVNS. Trimming pared 7 bases from V and 2 bases from J, leaving 11 bases between. CDR3 DNA sequence: TGTGCCAGCATTATTTGTTTTAACACTGAAGCTTTCTTT. Translation gives CASIICFNTEAFF.

The rearrangement joins TRBV5-1 to TRBJ1-2; tentatively, D is TRBD1 (6 bases). There are 14 residues in the CDR3. V was clipped by 0 bases and J by 1 base, with 7 bases between them. Per germline, CDR1 SGHRS and CDR2 YFSETQ. CDR3 nucleotides: TGCGCCAGCAGCTTGGAACAGGGTAACTATGGCTACACCTTC. Translated: CASSLEQGNYGYTF.